The 31 T cell receptor beta chains reported below all come from one sample, sequenced in a study of glioma-infiltrating T cells after dendritic cell vaccination. Repertoires were generated with immunoSEQ multiplex PCR, while TCRdb's copy carries only in-frame clones and drops some. The sample lists around 96,000 clones; roughly 83% were seen once. Specimen: blood, collected before dendritic cell vaccination. These receptors all come from a human donor with glioblastoma.

This chain uses TRBV2 with TRBJ2-7; 7 bases agree with TRBD1. J was trimmed by 8 bases and V by 7 bases; bases with no gene match: 8. Germline CDR1 is SNHLY and CDR2 is FYNNEI. The CDR3 totals 12 residues. The DNA for the CDR3 is TGTGCCAGCAAAGGCAGGGGGAGTAAGCAGTACTTC. This codes for CASKGRGSKQYF.

The J gene is TRBJ2-1, the V gene TRBV27; 14 bases map to TRBD2. V was pared by 5 bases and J by 5 bases, with 5 bases of the junction left unmatched. CDR3 length: 16 amino acids. Per the germline V gene, CDR1 is MNHEY and CDR2 is SMNVEV (reference sequence). Here the CDR3 reads CASSMGLAGANNEQFF. The DNA for the CDR3 is TGTGCCAGCAGTATGGGACTAGCGGGGGCAAACAATGAGCAGTTCTTC.

This chain connects TRBV6-5 to TRBJ2-7, with 12 nucleotides matching TRBD2. From germline, CDR1 is MNHEY and CDR2 SVGAGI. This CDR3 has 15 residues. Unmatched junction bases numbered 9, after V lost 5 bases and J lost 7 bases. DNA for the CDR3: TGTGCCAGCAGTCCCCGACTAGCGGGAGTGTTAGAGCAGTACTTC. Translation: CASSPRLAGVLEQYF.

In this sample, this clone turned up once. The rearrangement uses TRBV5-1 and TRBJ2-7; TRBD1 matches at 7 bases. Losses at the gene ends were 0 bases for V and 5 bases for J; bases not matched to a gene: 8. Germline V gives CDR1 SGHRS, CDR2 YFSETQ. This CDR3 is 15 amino acids long. CDR3 nucleotides: TGCGCCAGCAGCTTGGGAGGGGGCCCCCACCACGAGCAGTACTTC. Protein: CASSLGGGPHHEQYF.

CDR3 DNA: TGTGCCAGCAGCAAGACTAGCGGGGGTAACAATGAGCAGTTCTTC. This sequence encodes CASSKTSGGNNEQFF. This sequence joins TRBV21-1 and TRBJ2-1; the table's D gene call, TRBD2, was not cross checked with the DNA. TRBV21-1 is classified as a pseudogene. The CDR3 loop spans 15 amino acids.

CDR3 region: CASSQDGQLANYGYTF. The CDR3 nucleotides are TGCGCCAGCAGCCAAGACGGACAGTTAGCTAACTATGGCTACACCTTC. This chain uses TRBV4-1 with TRBJ1-2; maybe TRBD1 (6 bases). V lost 0 bases and J 0 bases, leaving 11 bases between the germline ends. Germline-derived CDR1 and CDR2 are MGHRA and YSYEKL. The CDR3 is 16 amino acids.

The V and J genes are TRBV29-1 and TRBJ2-1, with a possible D match to TRBD1 (5 bases). CDR3 length: 12 amino acids. Per germline, CDR1 SQVTM and CDR2 ANQGSEA. Trimming took 6 bases from V and 14 from J, leaving 20 bases between them. CDR3 sequence: CSVHADTPVEFF. The CDR3 region has the DNA TGCAGCGTACACGCGGACACTCCGGTTGAGTTCTTC.

V and J are TRBV14 and TRBJ2-7; 7 bases are a match to TRBD1. The CDR3 spans 17 residues. The junction had 12 bases not matched to a gene; V was cut back by 4 bases and J by 0 bases. The germline gives CDR1 SGHDN, CDR2 FVKESK. The CDR3 region has the DNA TGTGCCAGCAGCCCATCTCCTCCCGGGACAGTCTCCTACGAGCAGTACTTC. It translates to CASSPSPPGTVSYEQYF.

This chain joins TRBV18 and TRBJ1-1; D is ambiguous. Per germline, CDR1 KGHSH and CDR2 LQKENI. The CDR3 has 13 amino acids. Trimming cost V 0 bases and J 3 bases, with 5 bases left between them. Here the CDR3 reads CASSPPRDTEAFF. CDR3 in DNA: TGTGCCAGCTCACCACCCCGAGACACTGAAGCTTTCTTT. Full variable domain (remainder filled in from reference TRBV18 and TRBJ1-1): NAGVMQNPRHLVRRRGQEARLRCSPMKGHSHVYWYRQLPEEGLKFMVYLQKENIIDESGMPKERFSAEFPKEGPSILRIQQVVRGDSAAYFCASSPPRDTEAFFGQGTRLTVV.

V and J are TRBV10-3 and TRBJ2-5; the match to TRBD1 covers 8 bases. The J call may be faulty, since TRBJ2-7 better matches the DNA end. The CDR3 runs 13 residues. Germline lookup yields CDR1 ENHRY and CDR2 SYGVKD. CDR3 residues: CATGQGITYEQYF. The CDR3 nucleotides are TGTGCCACCGGACAGGGAATAACCTACGAGCAGTACTTC.

The V call is TRBV6-4, the J call TRBJ2-5; 7 nucleotides agree with TRBD2. Judging by the DNA end, TRBJ2-7 fits better; the J call may be wrong. The CDR3 totals 14 residues. The germline V gene encodes CDR1 MRHNA and CDR2 SNTAGT. The DNA of the CDR3 is TGTGCCAGCAAGAGAGCGGGAAGCTCCTACGAGCAGTACTTC. Residues: CASKRAGSSYEQYF.

This chain uses TRBV18 with TRBJ1-1; the D is unclear. V shed 2 bases and J shed 4 bases, with 8 bases lying between them. The CDR3 has 13 residues. Looked up from germline, CDR1 is KGHSH and CDR2 is LQKENI. CDR3 sequence: CASSPGGSTEAFF. CDR3 DNA: TGTGCCAGCTCACCAGGAGGGAGCACTGAAGCTTTCTTT.

The rearrangement uses TRBV2 and TRBJ1-5, with 7 positions matching TRBD1. The CDR3 loop spans 15 amino acids. The V and J ends lost 4 bases and 6 bases, in that order; junction bases with no gene match: 9. Germline loops: CDR1 SNHLY, CDR2 FYNNEI. The CDR3: CASSVKDRLFQPQHF. The DNA for the CDR3 is TGTGCCAGCAGTGTGAAGGACAGGTTATTTCAGCCCCAGCATTTT.

The V call is TRBV6-1, the J call TRBJ1-3; possible D gene TRBD1, 6 bases. This CDR3 has 15 amino acids. Germline CDR1 MNHNS, CDR2 SASEGT. V lost 5 bases and J 0 bases, leaving 11 bases between the germline ends. CDR3 protein: CASSRQGNSGNTIYF. Written as DNA, the CDR3 is TGTGCCAGCAGTCGCCAGGGGAACTCTGGAAACACCATATATTTT.

This clone was observed a few times. The genes are TRBV6-5 and TRBJ2-7; no clear D. Trimming shortened V by 2 bases and J by 3 bases, and 8 bases separated the two germline ends. CDR3 size: 13 residues. Germline V CDR1 and CDR2: MNHEY, SVGAGI. This CDR3 is CASSYGPNYEQYF. CDR3 DNA: TGTGCCAGCAGTTACGGGCCGAACTACGAGCAGTACTTC.

About this clone: The sample has other DNA sequences that encode this CDR3 too. The chain links TRBV5-1 to TRBJ2-5, with 13 bases matching TRBD2. Germline CDR1 SGHRS, CDR2 YFSETQ. The CDR3 is 14 amino acids. V gave up 3 bases and J gave up 5 bases; unmatched junction bases: 1. The CDR3 coding sequence is TGCGCCAGCAGCTCACTAGCGGGAGGGGAGACCCAGTACTTC. Encoded protein: CASSSLAGGETQYF. Using reference TRBV5-1 and TRBJ2-5 for the parts outside the CDR3, the full variable domain is KAGVTQTPRYLIKTRGQQVTLSCSPISGHRSVSWYQQTPGQGLQFLFEYFSETQRNKGNFPGRFSGRQFSNSRSEMNVSTLELGDSALYLCASSSLAGGETQYFGPGTRLLVL.

The CDR3 DNA reads TGTGCCAGCAGTGATAGTCGGGGAATAATCACTGAAGCTTTCTTT. Protein: CASSDSRGIITEAFF. The rearrangement joins TRBV6-1 to TRBJ1-1; D is unclear. There are 15 residues in the CDR3. Per the germline V gene, CDR1 is MNHNS and CDR2 is SASEGT. Trimming removed 3 bases at V and 4 bases at J, with 15 bases between.

This clone occurred once. V gene TRBV5-1 combines with J gene TRBJ2-1, with D tentatively TRBD2 (5 bases). V was shortened by 5 bases and J by 0 bases, with 9 bases between the two germline ends. Germline assignment: CDR1 SGHRS and CDR2 YFSETQ. This CDR3 has 14 residues. CDR3 DNA sequence: TGCGCCAGCAGTGGGGAGATCTCCTACAATGAGCAGTTCTTC. Protein sequence: CASSGEISYNEQFF.

As regards this clone: One end of the junction does not line up with germline, which may come from a read error. V gene TRBV5-1 combines with J gene TRBJ2-7, with TRBD1 matching over 8 bases. The CDR3 has 14 residues. Looked up from germline, CDR1 is SGHRS and CDR2 is YFSETQ. CDR3 sequence: CASRLDREGYEQYF. CDR3 nucleotides: TGCGCCAGCAGATTGGACAGGGAAGGGTACGAGCAGTACTTC.

This clone appeared a single time. The rearrangement uses TRBV7-9 and TRBJ2-2, with 10 bases fitting TRBD1. CDR3 length: 16 amino acids. CDR1 and CDR2 from the germline V gene are SEHNR and FQNEAQ (reference sequence). V dropped 5 bases and J dropped 0; count of bases not matched to a gene: 3. The CDR3 protein is CASSRGTGANTGELFF. CDR3 DNA sequence: TGTGCCAGCAGCCGCGGGACAGGGGCGAACACCGGGGAGCTGTTTTTT.

This chain joins TRBV15 and TRBJ2-3; 7 bases map to TRBD1. The V gene's germline CDR1 is LNHNV and CDR2 YYDKDF (reference sequence). The CDR3 totals 17 residues. V shed 0 bases, J shed 2 bases, and the junction held 8 bases outside the gene matches. For the CDR3, the DNA is TGTGCCACCAGCAGAGACCCGACAGGGAGAATCACAGATACGCAGTATTTT. It translates to CATSRDPTGRITDTQYF.

The chain links TRBV18 to TRBJ2-2; 8 nucleotides match TRBD2. Germline-derived CDR1 and CDR2 are KGHSH and LQKENI. After removal of 3 bases from V and 1 base from J, the junction contained 7 bases not matched to a gene. The CDR3 runs to 17 residues. The CDR3 sequence is CASSPPRTSLNTGELFF. The DNA for the CDR3 is TGTGCCAGCTCACCGCCGCGGACTAGCTTGAACACCGGGGAGCTGTTTTTT.

V usage is TRBV9 and J usage is TRBJ2-7; weak D call: TRBD1 (5 bases). The CDR3 runs 14 residues. Germline CDR1 is SGDLS and CDR2 is YYNGEE. The V and J ends lost 0 bases and 2 bases respectively, with 9 bases between them. The CDR3 is CASSVGDSPYEQYF. For the CDR3, the DNA is TGTGCCAGCAGCGTAGGAGACAGTCCCTACGAGCAGTACTTC.

This rearrangement joins TRBV29-1 to TRBJ2-1; 11 nucleotides match TRBD2. This CDR3 spans 14 amino acids. CDR1 and CDR2 from the germline V gene are SQVTM and ANQGSEA. Trimming cost V 6 bases and J 7 bases; bases outside gene matches: 8. CDR3 sequence (DNA): TGCAGCGTCCTTAGCGGACTAGCGGGTAATGAGCAGTTCTTC. Amino acid sequence: CSVLSGLAGNEQFF.

This rearrangement joins TRBV19 to TRBJ1-2; perhaps TRBD1 as D (5 bases). V was pared by 11 bases and J by 8 bases, with 15 bases between. Germline CDR1 LNHDA, CDR2 SQIVND (reference sequence). The CDR3 totals 11 residues. The CDR3 protein is CAAGLAGGYTF. CDR3 nucleotides: TGTGCCGCGGGGCTCGCCGGGGGCTACACCTTC.

This chain uses TRBV30 with TRBJ2-1; TRBD1 aligns across 7 bases. Looked up from germline, CDR1 is GTSNPN and CDR2 is SVGIG (reference sequence). V lost 4 bases to trimming and J lost 1 base; unmatched junction nucleotides: 4. CDR3 length: 14 residues. CDR3 DNA sequence: TGTGCCTGGACCAGGGGGTCATCCTACAATGAGCAGTTCTTC. This encodes CAWTRGSSYNEQFF.

A single count supports this clone. V and J are TRBV7-9 and TRBJ2-7; D perhaps matches TRBD1 (6 bases). CDR1 is SEHNR and CDR2 is FQNEAQ in the germline V gene (reference sequence). V was shortened by 5 bases and J by 0 bases, with 14 bases between the two germline ends. The CDR3 runs 15 residues. CDR3 nucleotides: TGTGCCAGCAGCCCCCAGGGGATGAGCTCCTACGAGCAGTACTTC. Its protein is CASSPQGMSSYEQYF.

The V gene is TRBV11-1, the J gene TRBJ1-4; 8 nucleotides agree with TRBD1. CDR3 length equals 16 residues. With 5 bases clipped from V and 8 bases from J, the junction kept 13 bases outside the gene matches. The germline V gene has CDR1 SGHAT and CDR2 FQDESV (reference sequence). The CDR3 nucleotides are TGTGCCAGCAGCCGAACAGGGGGGACAGGCGGAGAAAAACTGTTTTTT. Protein sequence: CASSRTGGTGGEKLFF.

This clone appeared a single time. The gene calls are TRBV19 and TRBJ1-1; the D gene is possibly TRBD1 (6 bases). The CDR3 consists of 16 residues. Trimming pared 1 base from V and 0 bases from J, leaving 12 bases between. CDR1 is LNHDA and CDR2 is SQIVND in the germline V gene (reference sequence). The CDR3 DNA sequence: TGTGCCAGTAGTATAGTTTTCGGACAGATGAACACTGAAGCTTTCTTT. Its translation: CASSIVFGQMNTEAFF.

The genes are TRBV27 and TRBJ2-2, with 7 bases that match TRBD2. CDR3 length: 14 amino acids. Trimming took 1 base from V and 11 from J; bases not matched to a gene: 7. CDR1 is MNHEY, CDR2 SMNVEV, per germline (reference sequence). The CDR3 spells CASSLYGGGTELFF. CDR3 DNA: TGTGCCAGCAGTTTATATGGGGGGGGGACCGAGCTGTTTTTT.

The chain uses TRBV4-1 and TRBJ1-1; perhaps TRBD1 as D (5 bases). Germline lookup yields CDR1 MGHRA and CDR2 YSYEKL. There are 15 residues in the CDR3. Trimming left V 1 base short and J 1 base short, with 10 bases between. The DNA for the CDR3 is TGCGCCAGCAGCCAAGCGAGACAGACGAACACTGAAGCTTTCTTT. Encoded protein: CASSQARQTNTEAFF.